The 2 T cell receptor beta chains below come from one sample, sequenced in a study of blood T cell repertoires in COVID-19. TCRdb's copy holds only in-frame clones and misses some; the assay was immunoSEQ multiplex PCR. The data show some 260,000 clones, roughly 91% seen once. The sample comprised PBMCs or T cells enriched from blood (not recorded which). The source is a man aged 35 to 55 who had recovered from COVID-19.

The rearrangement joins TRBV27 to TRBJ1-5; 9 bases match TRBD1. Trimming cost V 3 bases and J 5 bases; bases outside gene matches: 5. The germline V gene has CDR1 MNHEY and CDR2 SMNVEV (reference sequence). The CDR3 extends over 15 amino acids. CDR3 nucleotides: TGTGCCAGCAGTTTTGGACAGGGGCTCGATCAGCCCCAGCATTTT. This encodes CASSFGQGLDQPQHF.

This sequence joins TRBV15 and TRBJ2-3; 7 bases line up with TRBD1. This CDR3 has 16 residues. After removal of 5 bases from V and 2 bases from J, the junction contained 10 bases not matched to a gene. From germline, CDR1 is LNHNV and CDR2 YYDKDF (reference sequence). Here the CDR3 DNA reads TGTGCCACCAGCGTCAGGGGGAGAGGAACCACAGATACGCAGTATTTT. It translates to CATSVRGRGTTDTQYF.